The 27 T cell receptor beta chains listed next were all sequenced from one sample in a study of T-cell reconstitution after alpha-beta-depleted transplantation in children. Study-wide findings and caveats: Counts and diversity of T cells one year after transplant came mostly from newly produced T cells.

Unique molecular identifiers were used in preparing the TCRbeta library. TCRdb re-called the PCR reads with MiXCR, one entry per CDR3 protein. The sample consists of hundreds of thousands of distinct CDR3 sequences, 6% to 10% of them appearing once. These receptors' antigens are unknown. The sample here was peripheral blood, taken 360 days after TCRalphabeta/CD19-depleted stem cell transplant. These receptors were collected from a female patient aged 2 to 10 who had a stem cell transplant for Fanconi anemia, so the T cells may come from the graft donor.

The chain is built from TRBV4-1 and TRBJ2-5, with 8 bases that match TRBD2. Germline V gene sequence: CDR1 MGHRA, CDR2 YSYEKL. Germline trimming cut 4 bases from V and 5 bases from J; bases unmatched to any gene: 6. The length of the CDR3 is 14 residues. For the CDR3, the DNA is TGCGCCAGCAGCCGGTTGGGACTAGAGGAGACCCAGTACTTC. As protein: CASSRLGLEETQYF.

This clonotype has a count of ten or more. The rearrangement uses TRBV28 and TRBJ2-7; D might be TRBD1 (5 bases). This CDR3 region has 11 residues. Germline V CDR1 and CDR2: MDHEN, SYDVKM. V lost 10 bases to trimming and J lost 3 bases, with 10 bases between them. In nucleotides, the CDR3 is TGTGCCACCTCCCAGGGCTACGAGCAGTACTTC. Its protein is CATSQGYEQYF.

This clonotype was recorded a few times. The rearrangement links TRBV14 to TRBJ2-7, with TRBD2 matching over 9 bases. The germline V gene has CDR1 SGHDN and CDR2 FVKESK. J gave up 4 bases and V 0 bases, and 10 bases lay outside the gene matches. The CDR3 consists of 17 residues. As DNA, the CDR3 is TGTGCCAGCAGCCAAGATCCAATCAGCGGGAGGTTATACGAGCAGTACTTC. Amino acid sequence: CASSQDPISGRLYEQYF.

The chain recombines TRBV4-1 with TRBJ2-5; TRBD2 is a possible D gene (5 bases). The CDR3 is made up of 14 amino acids. Deletions cut 2 bases from V and 2 bases from J, with 9 bases between. Looked up from germline, CDR1 is MGHRA and CDR2 is YSYEKL. CDR3 in amino acids: CASSQTRTQETQYF. CDR3 nucleotides: TGCGCCAGCAGCCAAACAAGGACTCAAGAGACCCAGTACTTC.

This clonotype was recorded at least ten times. V usage is TRBV5-1 and J usage is TRBJ1-2; the D gene is possibly TRBD1 (6 bases). CDR3 length: 15 residues. V lost 0 bases and J 5 bases, leaving 14 bases between the germline ends. The V gene's germline CDR1 is SGHRS and CDR2 YFSETQ. For the CDR3, the DNA is TGCGCCAGCAGCTTGGAAGGGGGACACCCTTATGGCTACACCTTC. It encodes CASSLEGGHPYGYTF. Full variable domain (missing parts from reference TRBV5-1 and TRBJ1-2): KAGVTQTPRYLIKTRGQQVTLSCSPISGHRSVSWYQQTPGQGLQFLFEYFSETQRNKGNFPGRFSGRQFSNSRSEMNVSTLELGDSALYLCASSLEGGHPYGYTFGSGTRLTVV.

This clonotype was counted at least ten times. This chain links TRBV12-3 or TRBV12-4 with TRBJ2-7, with D possibly TRBD2 on 7 matching bases. The ends were cut back, 1 base at V and 3 bases at J, with 19 bases in the middle. CDR3 length: 17 residues. The CDR3, as DNA: TGTGCCAGCAGTTTAGGGGCCGGGGGGCGGATCCACTACGAGCAGTACTTC. Its translation is CASSLGAGGRIHYEQYF.

This clonotype was recorded at least ten times. This chain uses TRBV6-5 with TRBJ2-7; D gene unclear. The germline V and J ends were trimmed by 8 bases and 1 base, with 6 bases remaining between them. Per germline, CDR1 MNHEY and CDR2 SVGAGI. This CDR3 is built from 11 residues. The CDR3 region is CASGVSYEQYF. The CDR3 DNA sequence: TGTGCCAGCGGGGTATCCTACGAGCAGTACTTC.

This clonotype was observed a handful of times. A much larger clone lies one base from this, so it may be a read error. The rearrangement links TRBV20-1 to TRBJ2-5; D is possibly TRBD1 (7 bases). The J call may be faulty, since TRBJ2-1 better matches the DNA end. CDR3 length: 15 residues. From germline, CDR1 is DFQATT and CDR2 SNEGSKA (reference sequence). The CDR3 nucleotides are TGCAGTGCTATGCCCCTGACAGGGTGGGAGGAGACCCAGTTCTTC. As protein: CSAMPLTGWEETQFF.

This clonotype has just a few counts. The V call is TRBV25-1, the J call TRBJ2-7; D not certain. Trimming removed 0 bases at V and 3 bases at J, with 15 bases between. CDR3 length equals 16 residues. The germline gives CDR1 MGHDK, CDR2 SYGVNS. CDR3 DNA: TGTGCCAGCAGTGAATATTACTTCGATGAGGACTACGAGCAGTACTTC. Residues: CASSEYYFDEDYEQYF.

Points on this clonotype: A clone one base away is much larger, so this may be a read error. The rearrangement uses TRBV21-1 and TRBJ1-2; the table's D call, TRBD1, was not checked against the DNA. TRBV21-1 is marked as a pseudogene. The CDR3 extends over 14 amino acids. The CDR3 loop reads CASSRGRPYYGYTF. CDR3 DNA: TGTGCCAGCAGTAGGGGAAGACCGTACTATGGCTACACCTTC.

This chain joins TRBV20-1 and TRBJ2-5; 11 bases agree with TRBD2. V lost 6 bases and J lost 5; bases outside the gene matches: 11. Looked up from germline, CDR1 is DFQATT and CDR2 is SNEGSKA (reference sequence). This CDR3 is built from 15 residues. The CDR3: CSAKTSGAPGETQYF. The CDR3, as DNA: TGCAGTGCCAAGACTAGCGGGGCACCGGGGGAGACCCAGTACTTC.

The rearrangement joins TRBV3-1 to TRBJ2-2; D remains unclear. Germline V gene lookup returns CDR1 LGHDT and CDR2 YNNKEL (reference sequence). Trimming took 4 bases from V and 2 from J, leaving 11 bases between them. The CDR3 totals 15 residues. Here the CDR3 reads CASSPVVSNTGELFF. For the CDR3, the DNA is TGTGCCAGCAGCCCCGTGGTATCCAACACCGGGGAGCTGTTTTTT.

This clonotype has a handful of counts. The gene calls are TRBV4-2 and TRBJ2-3; weak D call: TRBD2 (7 bases). The V and J ends lost 4 bases and 2 bases respectively, with 16 bases between them. The germline gives CDR1 LGHNA, CDR2 YNFKEQ. The CDR3 is made up of 16 amino acids. CDR3 coding DNA: TGTGCCAGCAGCCCATTGGGCGGGGGCCTCACAGATACGCAGTATTTT. Amino acids: CASSPLGGGLTDTQYF.

This clonotype was detected many times. This chain joins TRBV25-1 and TRBJ1-1; D call uncertain. Germline-derived CDR1 and CDR2 are MGHDK and SYGVNS. V dropped 2 bases and J dropped 1 base, with 5 bases sitting between them. This CDR3 spans 13 amino acids. Written as DNA, the CDR3 is TGTGCCAGCAGTGAAGACCCGAACACTGAAGCTTTCTTT. It specifies CASSEDPNTEAFF.

This clonotype was counted ten times or more. The chain employs TRBV15 and TRBJ1-2, with a possible D match to TRBD1 (6 bases). From germline, CDR1 is LNHNV and CDR2 YYDKDF (reference sequence). The CDR3 covers 14 residues. Trimming left V 4 bases short and J 2 bases short, with 11 bases between. The DNA for the CDR3 is TGTGCCACCAGCACCGACAGGACGAACTATGGCTACACCTTC. Translated, it gives CATSTDRTNYGYTF.

This clonotype was detected many times. V is TRBV20-1 and J is TRBJ1-1; no definite D call. Germline loops: CDR1 DFQATT, CDR2 SNEGSKA (reference sequence). Deletions cut 6 bases from V and 3 bases from J, with 8 bases between. CDR3 size: 11 residues. CDR3 bases: TGCAGTGCAACCGACTACACTGAAGCTTTCTTT. It codes for CSATDYTEAFF.

In this sample, this clonotype turned up many times. V usage is TRBV7-3 and J usage is TRBJ2-3; 9 bases line up with TRBD2. V gave up 0 bases and J gave up 4 bases; unmatched junction bases: 8. CDR3 length: 17 amino acids. The germline V gene has CDR1 SGHTA and CDR2 FQGTGA. CDR3 in amino acids: CASSLTGGGAVADTQYF. The CDR3 DNA reads TGTGCCAGCAGCTTAACGGGCGGGGGGGCCGTTGCAGATACGCAGTATTTT.

The chain combines TRBV27 with TRBJ2-1; 11 nucleotides match TRBD1. CDR3 length: 16 amino acids. The J segment lost 7 bases and the V segment lost 6 bases, leaving 11 bases of the junction unmatched. CDR1 and CDR2 (germline): MNHEY, SMNVEV (reference sequence). CDR3 nucleotides: TGTGCCAGCAGCCCCCTCCCCGGGACAGGGGGTAATGAGCAGTTCTTC. Translation gives CASSPLPGTGGNEQFF.

This clonotype appeared many times. The chain combines TRBV25-1 with TRBJ2-1; 7 nucleotides match TRBD1. From germline, CDR1 is MGHDK and CDR2 SYGVNS. The CDR3 sequence is 13 residues long. Unmatched junction bases numbered 5, after V lost 4 bases and J lost 8 bases. The CDR3 region is CASSGRQGHEQFF. The CDR3 bases are TGTGCCAGCAGTGGGAGACAGGGCCATGAGCAGTTCTTC.

J is TRBJ1-2 and V is TRBV28, with 8 bases matching TRBD1. Germline trimming cut 6 bases from V and 4 bases from J; bases unmatched to any gene: 13. CDR3 length: 16 amino acids. The germline V gene encodes CDR1 MDHEN and CDR2 SYDVKM. CDR3: CASSFMGGQAGYGYTF. The DNA of the CDR3 is TGTGCCAGCAGCTTCATGGGGGGACAGGCTGGCTATGGCTACACCTTC.

The chain links TRBV4-1 to TRBJ2-7; D uncertain. The CDR3 totals 14 residues. Trimming removed 1 base at V and 1 base at J, with 8 bases between. Germline assignment: CDR1 MGHRA and CDR2 YSYEKL. The CDR3 spells CASSQAYGSYEQYF. The CDR3 DNA reads as TGCGCCAGCAGCCAAGCTTACGGGTCCTACGAGCAGTACTTC.

The genes are TRBV18 and TRBJ2-7; TRBD2 agrees at 11 bases. V dropped 2 bases and J dropped 2; count of bases not matched to a gene: 2. The CDR3 sequence is 15 residues long. Germline-derived CDR1 and CDR2 are KGHSH and LQKENI. CDR3 sequence reads: CASSPATSGAYEQYF. The CDR3 DNA sequence: TGTGCCAGCTCACCAGCGACTAGCGGGGCCTACGAGCAGTACTTC.

This clonotype appeared many times. The chain recombines TRBV7-8 with TRBJ2-4; no clear D. The CDR3 is 13 amino acids. Germline CDR1 is SGHVS and CDR2 is FQNEAQ. V was pared by 6 bases and J by 6 bases, with 12 bases between. DNA for the CDR3: TGTGCCAGCAGATCTCGACTCTCAAACATTCAGTACTTC. This translates into CASRSRLSNIQYF.

This clonotype was picked up many times. The chain has TRBV5-1 and TRBJ1-1, with D possibly TRBD1 on 6 matching bases. The length of the CDR3 is 14 residues. Germline CDR1 is SGHRS and CDR2 is YFSETQ. V lost 1 base and J 4 bases, leaving 11 bases between the germline ends. CDR3 amino acids: CASSLSQGITEAFF. The CDR3 region has the DNA TGCGCCAGCAGCTTGTCCCAGGGGATCACTGAAGCTTTCTTT.

Remarks on this clonotype: Mismatch with germline at one junction end may stem from a read error. This chain uses TRBV3-1 with TRBJ2-2; the D gene could be TRBD1 or TRBD2 (5 bases each). Germline CDR1 LGHDT, CDR2 YNNKEL (reference sequence). The CDR3 extends over 18 amino acids. CDR3 in DNA: TGTGCCACCAGCAAACAGGTTCCTTCGAGGGGGAACACCGGGGAGCTGTTTTTT. The encoded protein is CATSKQVPSRGNTGELFF.

J is TRBJ1-5 and V is TRBV7-2; D not certain. V lost 5 bases and J 7 bases, leaving 21 bases between the germline ends. The CDR3 has 16 amino acids. Germline V gene lookup returns CDR1 SGHTA and CDR2 FQGNSA. CDR3 coding DNA: TGTGCCAGCAGCCTACTAGCGAACTCGGGAGGACAGCCCCAGCATTTT. This codes for CASSLLANSGGQPQHF. Supplemented by reference TRBV7-2 and TRBJ1-5, the full variable domain reads GAGVSQSPSNKVTEKGKDVELRCDPISGHTALYWYRQSLGQGLEFLIYFQGNSAPDKSGLPSDRFSAERTGGSVSTLTIQRTQQEDSAVYLCASSLLANSGGQPQHFGDGTRLSIL.

For this clonotype: It may be a read error: a sequence one base away is much more abundant. V and J are TRBV5-1 and TRBJ2-1; 9 bases align to TRBD2. The J segment lost 6 bases and the V segment lost 4 bases, leaving 8 bases of the junction unmatched. This CDR3 contains 15 residues. Per the germline V gene, CDR1 is SGHRS and CDR2 is YFSETQ. The CDR3 nucleotides are TGCGCCAGCAGCGGAACTAGCGGGTGTCTCAATGAGCAGTTCTTC. It codes for CASSGTSGCLNEQFF. The full variable domain, its missing parts supplied by reference TRBV5-1 and TRBJ2-1, is KAGVTQTPRYLIKTRGQQVTLSCSPISGHRSVSWYQQTPGQGLQFLFEYFSETQRNKGNFPGRFSGRQFSNSRSEMNVSTLELGDSALYLCASSGTSGCLNEQFFGPGTRLTVL.